This T cell receptor beta chain was sequenced for a study of persistence of HIV-infected CD4 T cells. Study as a whole: A larger, less memory-rich fraction responded to anti-CD3/anti-CD28 beads than to antigen.

With regard to this clone: Its antigen is unidentified.

V shed 2 bases and J shed 6 bases, with 11 bases lying between them. Germline CDR1 SNHLY, CDR2 FYNNEI. The CDR3 has 15 amino acids. This nonspecific control used anti-CD3/anti-CD28 bead stimulation of CD4+ T cells. Sorting selected CD4+ T cells upregulating both CD40 ligand and CD69. Donors had CD4+ T cell counts above 400 cells/uL and were CMV-seropositive. Sequencing used immunoSEQ version 4 in survey mode. Profiling relied on immunoSEQ multiplex PCR, and the TCRdb table lists in-frame clones only, not all of them. The sample holds around 39,000 clones, around 92% seen once. The TCR comes from an adult man with HIV who was CMV-seropositive. This rearrangement joins TRBV2 to TRBJ1-6; D remains ambiguous. Sample: CD4+ T cells sorted from PBMCs after roughly 18-hour stimulation, taken from a patient who received antiretroviral therapy. CDR3 residues: CASSESQHTNSPLHF. In nucleotides, the CDR3 is TGTGCCAGCAGTGAATCGCAGCATACTAATTCACCCCTCCACTTT.